These T cell receptor beta chains were read from a single sample in a study of T-cell memory formation after mild COVID-19. TCRdb analysed the 5' RACE reads with MiXCR anew, one entry per CDR3 protein. The sample lists hundreds of thousands of distinct CDR3 sequences, about 20% seen once, with roughly 8.3% in the top ten. Sequenced material: PBMCs or a T cell subset sorted from them (not recorded which). The receptors shown here come from an adult woman who had mild COVID-19 (a few samples of this study predate the infection). Cell type and time point are not known. Both conserved end residues are part of each CDR3. A D gene is named only where the DNA matches it firmly. Size is stated for part of the rows, as once, few or many counts, or as a class when the clone is expanded.

cdr3_nt | cdr3_aa | clone_size | j_call | d_call | v_call
TGTGCCAGCAGACGAATGGGGGGCAGATACGAGCAGTACTTC | CASRRMGGRYEQYF | . | TRBJ2-7 | . | TRBV6-1
TGTGCCAGCAGTTTATACCCTGGACAGGGATGGAATGAGCAGTACTTC | CASSLYPGQGWNEQYF | . | TRBJ2-7 | TRBD1 | TRBV27
TGTGCCAGCAGTGTAAACAGGGACAATGAGCAGTTCTTC | CASSVNRDNEQFF | . | TRBJ2-1 | . | TRBV2
TGTGCCAGCAGCCCGACTAGCGGGAGGGCGGTTGAGCAGTTCTTC | CASSPTSGRAVEQFF | . | TRBJ2-1 | TRBD2 | TRBV11-2
TGTGCCAGCAGCTTAGGCAGGGGGTGGAACATTCAGTACTTC | CASSLGRGWNIQYF | many | TRBJ2-4 | TRBD1 | TRBV7-9
TGTGCCAGCAGCGGCCGGGACTCCTACAATGAGCAGTTCTTC | CASSGRDSYNEQFF | . | TRBJ2-1 | . | TRBV11-3
TGTGCCTGGAGTCTAGGGGGCGGTGAAGGCTACACCTTC | CAWSLGGGEGYTF | . | TRBJ1-2 | TRBD1 | TRBV30
TGTGCCAGCAGTTCCTCCGGGACAGCTTCCTACGAGCAGTACTTC | CASSSSGTASYEQYF | few | TRBJ2-7 | TRBD1 | TRBV27
TGTGCCAGCAGCCCCTCCTCTGGGGGCGGCTACACCTTC | CASSPSSGGGYTF | . | TRBJ1-2 | . | TRBV3-1
TGTGCCAGCAGCCAAGATTTGGGATTTACTACAGATACGCAGTATTTT | CASSQDLGFTTDTQYF | few | TRBJ2-3 | . | TRBV4-2
TGTGCCAGCAGCCACGGACTAGCGGGTTCTAGCACAGATACGCAGTATTTT | CASSHGLAGSSTDTQYF | many | TRBJ2-3 | TRBD2 | TRBV7-2
TGTGCCTGGAGAAGATATGGAAACACCATATATTTT | CAWRRYGNTIYF | . | TRBJ1-3 | . | TRBV30
TGTGCCTGGGGAGTGACTAGCGGGAGTGGCGAGCAGTACTTC | CAWGVTSGSGEQYF | few | TRBJ2-7 | TRBD2 | TRBV30
TGTGCCTGGAGTTCGGGGTACGAGCAGTACTTC | CAWSSGYEQYF | . | TRBJ2-7 | . | TRBV30
TGTGCCACCAGTGAGGGCGGGGGGGCCAGAGATACGCAGTATTTT | CATSEGGGARDTQYF | . | TRBJ2-3 | TRBD2 | TRBV24-1
TGTGCCAGCAGTTTAGCAGGCTCTGGAAACACCATATATTTT | CASSLAGSGNTIYF | many | TRBJ1-3 | . | TRBV12-3/TRBV12-4
TGTGCCAGCAGCTTGCTCCCGGGGGATCCGCAGTATTTT | CASSLLPGDPQYF | . | TRBJ2-3 | . | TRBV5-5
TGCAGCGTCGATAGGGGGGGGAACACTGAAGCTTTCTTT | CSVDRGGNTEAFF | . | TRBJ1-1 | . | TRBV29-1
TGTGCCAGCAGTTTATGGGGACCTGGGGCGTACGAGCAGTACTTC | CASSLWGPGAYEQYF | few | TRBJ2-7 | . | TRBV12-3/TRBV12-4
TGTGCCATCAGTGAGTCTGCGACTTTCACAGATACGCAGTATTTT | CAISESATFTDTQYF | few | TRBJ2-3 | . | TRBV10-3
TGTGCCAGCAGGCAAGATTCAGGGGTGTACACTGAAGCTTTCTTT | CASRQDSGVYTEAFF | many | TRBJ1-1 | . | TRBV3-1
TGCGCCAGCAGCCAAGCCAGGGGGGGTCTCTCAGACTACGAGCAGTACTTC | CASSQARGGLSDYEQYF | few | TRBJ2-7 | . | TRBV4-3